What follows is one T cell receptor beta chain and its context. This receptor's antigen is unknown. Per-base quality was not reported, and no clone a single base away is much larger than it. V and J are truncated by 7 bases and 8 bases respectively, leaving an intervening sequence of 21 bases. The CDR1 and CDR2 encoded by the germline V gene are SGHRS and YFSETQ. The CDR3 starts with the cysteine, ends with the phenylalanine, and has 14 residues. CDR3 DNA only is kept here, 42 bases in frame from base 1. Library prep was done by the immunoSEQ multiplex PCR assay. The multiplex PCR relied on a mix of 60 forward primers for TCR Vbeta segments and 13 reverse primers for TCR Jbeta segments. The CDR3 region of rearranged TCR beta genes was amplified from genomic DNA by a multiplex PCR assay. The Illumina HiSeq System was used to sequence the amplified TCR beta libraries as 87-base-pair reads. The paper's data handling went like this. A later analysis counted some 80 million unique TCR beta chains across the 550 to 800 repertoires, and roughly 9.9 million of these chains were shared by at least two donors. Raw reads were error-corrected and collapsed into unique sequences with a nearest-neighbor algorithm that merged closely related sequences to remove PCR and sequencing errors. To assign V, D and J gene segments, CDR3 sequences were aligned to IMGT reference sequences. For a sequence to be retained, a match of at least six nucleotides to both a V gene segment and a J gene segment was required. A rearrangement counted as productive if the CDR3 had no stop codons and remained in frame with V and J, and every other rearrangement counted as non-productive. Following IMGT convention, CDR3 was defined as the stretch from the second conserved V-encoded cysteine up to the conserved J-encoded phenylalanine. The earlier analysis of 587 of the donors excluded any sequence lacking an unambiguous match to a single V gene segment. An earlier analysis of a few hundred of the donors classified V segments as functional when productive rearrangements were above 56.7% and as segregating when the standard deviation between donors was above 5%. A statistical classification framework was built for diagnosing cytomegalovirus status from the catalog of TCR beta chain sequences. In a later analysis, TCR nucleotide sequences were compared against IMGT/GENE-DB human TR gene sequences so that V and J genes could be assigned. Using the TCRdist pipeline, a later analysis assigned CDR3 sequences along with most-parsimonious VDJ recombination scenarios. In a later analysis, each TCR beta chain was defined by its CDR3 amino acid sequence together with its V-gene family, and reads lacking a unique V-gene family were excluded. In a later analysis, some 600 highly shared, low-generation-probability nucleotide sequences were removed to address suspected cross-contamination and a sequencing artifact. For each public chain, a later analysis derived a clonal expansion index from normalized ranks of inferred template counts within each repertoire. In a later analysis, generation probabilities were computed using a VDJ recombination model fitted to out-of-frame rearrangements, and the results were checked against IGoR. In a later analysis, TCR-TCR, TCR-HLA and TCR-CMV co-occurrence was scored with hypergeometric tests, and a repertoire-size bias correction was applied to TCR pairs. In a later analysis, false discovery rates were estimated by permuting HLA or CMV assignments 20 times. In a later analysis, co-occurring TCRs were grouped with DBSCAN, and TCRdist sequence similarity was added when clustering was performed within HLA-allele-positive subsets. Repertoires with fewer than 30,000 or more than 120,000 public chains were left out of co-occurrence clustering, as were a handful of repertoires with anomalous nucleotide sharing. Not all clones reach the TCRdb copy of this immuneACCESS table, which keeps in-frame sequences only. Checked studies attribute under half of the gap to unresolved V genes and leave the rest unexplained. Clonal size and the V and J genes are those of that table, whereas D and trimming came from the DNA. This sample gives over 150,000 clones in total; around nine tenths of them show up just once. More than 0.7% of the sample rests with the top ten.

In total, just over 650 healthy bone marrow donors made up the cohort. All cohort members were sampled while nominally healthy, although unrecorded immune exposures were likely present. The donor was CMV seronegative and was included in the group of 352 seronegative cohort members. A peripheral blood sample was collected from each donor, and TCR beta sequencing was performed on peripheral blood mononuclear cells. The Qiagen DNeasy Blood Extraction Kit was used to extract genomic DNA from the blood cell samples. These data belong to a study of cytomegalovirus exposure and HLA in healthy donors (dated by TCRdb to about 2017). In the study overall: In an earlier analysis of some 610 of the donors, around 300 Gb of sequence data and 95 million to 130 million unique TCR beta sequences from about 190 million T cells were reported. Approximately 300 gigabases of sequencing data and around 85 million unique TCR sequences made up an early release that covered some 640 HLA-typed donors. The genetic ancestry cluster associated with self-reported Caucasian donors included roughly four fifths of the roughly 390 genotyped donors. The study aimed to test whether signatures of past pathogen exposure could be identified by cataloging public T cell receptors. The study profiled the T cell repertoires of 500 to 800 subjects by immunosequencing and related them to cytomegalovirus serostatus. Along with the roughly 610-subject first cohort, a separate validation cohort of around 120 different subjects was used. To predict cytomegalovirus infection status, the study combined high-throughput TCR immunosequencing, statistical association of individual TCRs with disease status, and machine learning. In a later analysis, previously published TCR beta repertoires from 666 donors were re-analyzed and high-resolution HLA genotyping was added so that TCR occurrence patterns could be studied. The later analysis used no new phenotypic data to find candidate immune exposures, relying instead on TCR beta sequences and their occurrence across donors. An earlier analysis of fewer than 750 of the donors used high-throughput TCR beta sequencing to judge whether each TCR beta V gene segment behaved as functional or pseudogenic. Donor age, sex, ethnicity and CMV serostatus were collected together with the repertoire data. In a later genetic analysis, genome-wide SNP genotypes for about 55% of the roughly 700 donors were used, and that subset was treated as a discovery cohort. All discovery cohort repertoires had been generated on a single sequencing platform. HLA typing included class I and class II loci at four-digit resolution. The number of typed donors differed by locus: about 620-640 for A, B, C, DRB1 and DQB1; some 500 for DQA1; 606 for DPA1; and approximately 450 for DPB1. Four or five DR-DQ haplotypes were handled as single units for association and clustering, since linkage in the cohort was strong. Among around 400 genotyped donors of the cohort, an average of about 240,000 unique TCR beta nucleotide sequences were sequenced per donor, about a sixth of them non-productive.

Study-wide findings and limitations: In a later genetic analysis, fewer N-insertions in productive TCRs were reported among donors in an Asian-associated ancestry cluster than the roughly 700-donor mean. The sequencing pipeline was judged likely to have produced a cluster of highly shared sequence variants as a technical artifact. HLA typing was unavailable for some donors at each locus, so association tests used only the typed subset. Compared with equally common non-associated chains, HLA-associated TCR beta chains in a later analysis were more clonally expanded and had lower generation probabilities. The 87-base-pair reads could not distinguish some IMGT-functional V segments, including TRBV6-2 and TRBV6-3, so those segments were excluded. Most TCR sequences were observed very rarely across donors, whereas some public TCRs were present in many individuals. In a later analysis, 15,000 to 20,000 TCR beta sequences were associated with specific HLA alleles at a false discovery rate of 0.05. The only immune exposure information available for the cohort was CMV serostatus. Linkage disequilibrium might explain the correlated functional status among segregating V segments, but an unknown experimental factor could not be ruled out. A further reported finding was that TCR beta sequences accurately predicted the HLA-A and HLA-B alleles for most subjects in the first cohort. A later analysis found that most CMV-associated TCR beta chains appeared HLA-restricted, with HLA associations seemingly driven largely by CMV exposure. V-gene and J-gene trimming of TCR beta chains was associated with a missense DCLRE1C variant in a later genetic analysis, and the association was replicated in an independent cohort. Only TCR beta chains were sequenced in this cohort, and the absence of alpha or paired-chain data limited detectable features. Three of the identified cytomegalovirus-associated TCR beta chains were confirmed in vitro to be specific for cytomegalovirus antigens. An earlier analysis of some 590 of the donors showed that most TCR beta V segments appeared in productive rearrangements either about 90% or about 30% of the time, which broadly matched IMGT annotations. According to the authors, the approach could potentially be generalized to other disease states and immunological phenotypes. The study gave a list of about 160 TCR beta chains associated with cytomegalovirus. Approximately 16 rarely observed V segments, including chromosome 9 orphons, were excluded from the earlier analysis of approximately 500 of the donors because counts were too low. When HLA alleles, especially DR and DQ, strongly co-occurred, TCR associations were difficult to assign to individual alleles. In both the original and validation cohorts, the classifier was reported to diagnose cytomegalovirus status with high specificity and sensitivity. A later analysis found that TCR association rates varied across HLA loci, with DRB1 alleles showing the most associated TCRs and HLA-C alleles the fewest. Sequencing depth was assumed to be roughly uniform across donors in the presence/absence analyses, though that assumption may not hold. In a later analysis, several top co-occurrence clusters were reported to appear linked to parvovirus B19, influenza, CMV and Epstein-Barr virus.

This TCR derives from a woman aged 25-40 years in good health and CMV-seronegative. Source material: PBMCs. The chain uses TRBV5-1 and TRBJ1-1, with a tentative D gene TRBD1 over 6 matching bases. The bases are TGCGCCAGCTCCCTCGGGGGGGCGAGAACGGAAGCTTTCTTT. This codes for CASSLGGARTEAFF. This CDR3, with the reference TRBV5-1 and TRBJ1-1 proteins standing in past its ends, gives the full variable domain KAGVTQTPRYLIKTRGQQVTLSCSPISGHRSVSWYQQTPGQGLQFLFEYFSETQRNKGNFPGRFSGRQFSNSRSEMNVSTLELGDSALYLCASSLGGARTEAFFGQGTRLTVV.